This entry lists 16 T cell receptor beta chains sequenced from one sample in a study of OX40 agonist ivuxolimab in advanced cancers. Sequencing was performed with immunoSEQ multiplex PCR; in TCRdb, only in-frame clones are kept and a portion is missing. The data hold around 60,000 clones, with around 80% observed a single time. Sample: CD4+ or CD8+ T cells sorted from blood, taken in a trial of the OX40 agonist ivuxolimab. The source of these receptors is an adult with an advanced solid tumor such as melanoma, head and neck, liver or kidney cancer.

The V gene is TRBV6-5, the J gene TRBJ2-7; 10 bases line up with TRBD1. This CDR3 contains 14 residues. V shed 6 bases and J 6 bases; nucleotides not matched to a gene: 8. Per the germline V gene, CDR1 is MNHEY and CDR2 is SVGAGI. For the CDR3, the DNA is TGTGCCAGCAGATCCGGACAGGGGGATGGCGAGCAGTACGTC. Translated: CASRSGQGDGEQYV.

This clone was recorded once. The gene calls are TRBV27 and TRBJ1-1; D ambiguous. The CDR3 length is 15 residues. Trimming took off 5 bases at V and 6 bases at J, with 19 bases between the two ends. Germline V gene lookup returns CDR1 MNHEY and CDR2 SMNVEV (reference sequence). The chain's CDR3 is CASSAWSDRPSEAFF. In DNA, the CDR3 is TGTGCCAGCAGTGCATGGTCGGACCGCCCGTCTGAAGCTTTCTTT.

This chain uses TRBV5-6 with TRBJ2-5; 7 bases line up with TRBD1. Germline trimming cut 0 bases from V and 3 bases from J; bases unmatched to any gene: 2. The CDR3 is 14 amino acids. Germline CDR1 and CDR2: SGHDT and YYEEEE. DNA for the CDR3: TGTGCCAGCAGCTTGGGAGGGACAGAAGAGACCCAGTACTTC. It encodes CASSLGGTEETQYF.

V is TRBV7-3 and J is TRBJ2-4, with 7 positions matching TRBD2. The ends lost 3 bases at V and 8 bases at J; junction bases unmatched: 7. CDR3 length: 14 amino acids. In germline, CDR1 is SGHTA, CDR2 FQGTGA. The CDR3 region has the DNA TGTGCCAGCAGCTTGGGCGGGAGTGGATACATTCAGTACTTC. This gives the protein CASSLGGSGYIQYF.

CDR3 nucleotides: TGTGCCAGCAGCCAACAGATAAGGGGGGAGCAGTACTTC. Its translation is CASSQQIRGEQYF. The chain combines TRBV5-4 with TRBJ2-7, with a weak D call TRBD1 (6 bases). Trimming stripped 4 bases from V and 7 bases from J, with 15 bases between. The CDR3 spans 13 residues. Germline V gene sequence: CDR1 SGHNT, CDR2 YYREEE (reference sequence).

This clone was recorded once. The chain employs TRBV14 and TRBJ1-5; D is undetermined. With 4 bases removed from V and 5 bases from J, the gap between germline ends came to 9 bases. Germline CDR1 SGHDN, CDR2 FVKESK. CDR3 length: 13 amino acids. This chain's CDR3 is CASSRQKDQPQHF. In DNA form, the CDR3 reads TGTGCCAGCAGCCGCCAGAAAGATCAGCCCCAGCATTTT.

The V call is TRBV5-1, the J call TRBJ2-3; 7 bases are shared with TRBD2. CDR3 size: 20 residues. Germline V CDR1 and CDR2: SGHRS, YFSETQ. The V gene end was trimmed by 4 bases and the J gene end by 1 base; junction bases not matched to a gene: 21. The CDR3: CASSHQPAGRSLGGTDTQYF. The CDR3 DNA reads as TGCGCCAGCAGCCATCAACCAGCGGGAAGGTCATTAGGGGGCACAGATACGCAGTATTTT.

This chain joins TRBV27 and TRBJ2-1; D is uncertain. Per the germline V gene, CDR1 is MNHEY and CDR2 is SMNVEV (reference sequence). This CDR3 region has 15 residues. The ends were cut back, 6 bases at V and 8 bases at J, with 20 bases in the middle. The CDR3 sequence is CASRVRLASYDEQFF. Written as DNA, the CDR3 is TGTGCCAGCAGGGTGAGGTTAGCTTCTTACGATGAGCAGTTCTTC.

The CDR3 spells CASSLRPENTEAFF. The CDR3 DNA is TGCGCCAGCAGCTTGAGGCCAGAGAACACTGAAGCTTTCTTT. The genes are TRBV5-1 and TRBJ1-1, with unresolved D. The CDR3 is made up of 14 amino acids. CDR1 and CDR2 from the germline V gene are SGHRS and YFSETQ. The ends were cut back, 1 base at V and 1 base at J, with 8 bases in the middle.

The J gene is TRBJ1-1, the V gene TRBV5-1; D is undetermined. V was clipped by 1 base and J by 0 bases, with 4 bases between them. CDR3 length equals 13 residues. The germline V gene has CDR1 SGHRS and CDR2 YFSETQ. DNA of the CDR3: TGCGCCAGCAGCTTGACGGTGAACACTGAAGCTTTCTTT. Its translation: CASSLTVNTEAFF.

This chain joins TRBV28 and TRBJ1-5; the D is unclear. This CDR3 is 11 amino acids long. CDR1 and CDR2 (germline): MDHEN, SYDVKM. Trimming removed 3 bases from V and 6 bases from J, with 3 bases in between. CDR3 DNA sequence: TGTGCCAGCAGTTTCGGTCAGCCCCAGCATTTT. Protein product: CASSFGQPQHF.

This clone has a count of ten or more. This sequence joins TRBV2 and TRBJ1-2, with D maybe TRBD1 (5 bases). Germline V gives CDR1 SNHLY, CDR2 FYNNEI. The CDR3 totals 13 residues. The ends were cut back, 6 bases at V and 4 bases at J, with 12 bases in the middle. CDR3 sequence reads: CASSPGPRYGYTF. CDR3 in DNA: TGTGCCAGCAGCCCAGGGCCGCGCTATGGCTACACCTTC.

This chain uses TRBV7-7 with TRBJ2-5; no reliable D call. The V gene lost 3 bases and the J gene lost 2 bases, with 7 bases spanning the gap. The CDR3 is 13 residues long. Germline CDR1 reads SSHAT; CDR2 reads FNYEAQ (reference sequence). The DNA for the CDR3 is TGTGCCAGCAGCTTTCTACAGCAAGAGACCCAGTACTTC. It translates to CASSFLQQETQYF.

The chain links TRBV6-6 to TRBJ2-7; possible D gene TRBD2, 6 bases. The germline gives CDR1 MNHNY, CDR2 SVGAGI (reference sequence). The CDR3 contains 14 residues. Deletions cut 6 bases from V and 0 bases from J, with 12 bases between. The CDR3 loop reads CASRMRRDSYEQYF. DNA of the CDR3: TGTGCCAGCAGGATGAGGAGGGACTCCTACGAGCAGTACTTC.

The chain carries TRBV2 and TRBJ2-2; 12 positions agree with TRBD2. The V segment lost 5 bases and the J segment 2 bases; nucleotides outside the gene matches: 3. Germline values: CDR1 SNHLY, CDR2 FYNNEI. The CDR3 spans 16 residues. CDR3 DNA sequence: TGTGCCAGCAGTCTAGCGGGAGGGTCCAACACCGGGGAGCTGTTTTTT. Its protein product is CASSLAGGSNTGELFF.

As concerns this clone: Other DNA sequences of this sample code for an identical CDR3. V gene TRBV6-1 combines with J gene TRBJ2-7, with D unresolved. The CDR3 is 12 amino acids. The V and J ends lost 3 bases and 4 bases respectively, with 7 bases between them. Germline assignment: CDR1 MNHNS and CDR2 SASEGT. The CDR3 loop reads CASSEKGYEQYF. Here the CDR3 DNA reads TGTGCCAGCAGTGAGAAAGGTTACGAGCAGTACTTC.